The sequence of this T cell receptor (beta chain) was determined in a study of shared clonotypes between healthy human individuals. Study outcomes and limitations: Memory subsets generally showed smaller estimated richness than naive subsets did.

CDR1 and CDR2 from the germline V gene are SGHRS and YFSETQ. J lost 6 bases, V lost 3 bases, and 5 bases had no gene match. The CDR3 totals 14 residues. Deep was the level used in running the assay. Every subset had its genomic DNA shared out evenly among several immunoSEQ plates. Sequencing used immunoSEQ multiplex PCR; TCRdb keeps in-frame clones, though not all of them. Here the sample spans roughly 2 million clones, 90% to 95% being singletons. Remarks on this clone: What it binds is unknown.

Source material: naive CD4+ T cells sorted from blood. Stated subset: CD45RA+ positively selected. This TCR was sampled from a man between 18 and 29 years old in good health. The J gene is TRBJ1-1, the V gene TRBV5-1; 10 bases are shared with TRBD1. The CDR3 DNA sequence: TGCGCCAGCAGCTCGACAGGGGGCAAATCTGAAGCTTTCTTT. It codes for CASSSTGGKSEAFF.